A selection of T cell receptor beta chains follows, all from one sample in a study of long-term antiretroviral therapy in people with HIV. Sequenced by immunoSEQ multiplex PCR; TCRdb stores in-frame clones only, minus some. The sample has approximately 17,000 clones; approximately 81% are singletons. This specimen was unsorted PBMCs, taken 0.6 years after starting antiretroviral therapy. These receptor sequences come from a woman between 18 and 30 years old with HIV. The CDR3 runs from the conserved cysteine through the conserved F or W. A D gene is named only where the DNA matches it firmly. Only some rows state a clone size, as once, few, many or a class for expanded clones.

DNA: TGTGCCATCAGGGCAGGAGATACGCAGTATTTT
CDR3: CAIRAGDTQYF
V: TRBV10-3
size: NA
D: NA
J: TRBJ2-3

DNA: TGTGCCAGCACTAGACAGGGAATGGGCTCCAATGAGCAGTTCTTC
CDR3: CASTRQGMGSNEQFF
V: TRBV2
size: NA
D: TRBD1
J: TRBJ2-1

DNA: TGTGCCAGCAGCTTGAGAGCGGGGGGCCTTTCAGATACGCAGTATTTT
CDR3: CASSLRAGGLSDTQYF
V: TRBV7-3
size: NA
D: TRBD2
J: TRBJ2-3

DNA: TGTGCCAGCAACTGGGGAAGTGATACGCAGTATTTT
CDR3: CASNWGSDTQYF
V: TRBV7-9
size: NA
D: NA
J: TRBJ2-3

DNA: TGCGCCAGCAGCTTGACAGGGGCGAGTAACACCGGGGAGCTGTTTTTT
CDR3: CASSLTGASNTGELFF
V: TRBV5-1
size: NA
D: TRBD1
J: TRBJ2-2

DNA: TGTGCCAGCAGTGAATTCGGGGGCGGCTATGGCTACACCTTC
CDR3: CASSEFGGGYGYTF
V: TRBV2
size: NA
D: NA
J: TRBJ1-2

DNA: TGCAGTGCCCACAGGGAAGAGACCCAGTACTTC
CDR3: CSAHREETQYF
V: TRBV20-1
size: NA
D: NA
J: TRBJ2-5

DNA: TGTGCCAGCTCACCATTGGTTCGCCTGGACTTCACAGATACGCAGTATTTT
CDR3: CASSPLVRLDFTDTQYF
V: TRBV18
size: once
D: NA
J: TRBJ2-3

DNA: TGTGCCAGCTCACCACCGGCTAGCGGGAGCGCAGATACGCAGTATTTT
CDR3: CASSPPASGSADTQYF
V: TRBV18
size: NA
D: TRBD2
J: TRBJ2-3

DNA: TGTGCCAGCTCACCCCGGACTACTGTGAATGAGCAGTTCTTC
CDR3: CASSPRTTVNEQFF
V: TRBV18
size: NA
D: NA
J: TRBJ2-1

DNA: TGTGCCAGCAGCGCAGCGGGACTCGGCACAGATACGCAGTATTTT
CDR3: CASSAAGLGTDTQYF
V: TRBV9
size: NA
D: TRBD2
J: TRBJ2-3

DNA: TGTGCCAGCTCACCATCGGTCGGTCTGAGCTCTGAAGCTTTCTTT
CDR3: CASSPSVGLSSEAFF
V: TRBV18
size: NA
D: NA
J: TRBJ1-1

DNA: TGTGCCACCTCAGGGGGTCGAGGGATATTTGAAGCTTTCTTT
CDR3: CATSGGRGIFEAFF
V: TRBV2
size: NA
D: TRBD1
J: TRBJ1-1

DNA: TGTGCCAGCAGCTTTGGACTAGCGGGAGTCGCTGAGCAGTTCTTC
CDR3: CASSFGLAGVAEQFF
V: TRBV7-3
size: NA
D: TRBD2
J: TRBJ2-1

DNA: TGTGCCACCAGCCTAGCGGGCTATTACAATGAGCAGTTCTTC
CDR3: CATSLAGYYNEQFF
V: TRBV25-1
size: NA
D: TRBD2
J: TRBJ2-1

DNA: TGTGCCAGCAGTCCCCTAAGGGTGGGAGGGATTTACTTGAACACTGAAGCTTTCTTT
CDR3: CASSPLRVGGIYLNTEAFF
V: TRBV27
size: NA
D: NA
J: TRBJ1-1

DNA: TGTGCCACCTGGACAGGTAAAGCCAATGAGCAGTTCTTC
CDR3: CATWTGKANEQFF
V: TRBV6-5
size: NA
D: TRBD1
J: TRBJ2-1

DNA: TGCGCCAGCAGTGCAGGGTACGACGAAAAACTGTTTTTT
CDR3: CASSAGYDEKLFF
V: TRBV10-1
size: NA
D: NA
J: TRBJ1-4

DNA: TGTGCCAGCAGCTTAGGGGGGACTAGCGCCGAGCAGTACTTC
CDR3: CASSLGGTSAEQYF
V: TRBV11-2
size: NA
D: TRBD2
J: TRBJ2-7

DNA: TGTGCCAGCAATGTTCAGGGGAACACCGGGGAGCTGTTTTTT
CDR3: CASNVQGNTGELFF
V: TRBV9
size: NA
D: NA
J: TRBJ2-2

DNA: TGTGCCAGCTCACGGGACAGATTGAACACTGAAGCTTTCTTT
CDR3: CASSRDRLNTEAFF
V: TRBV18
size: NA
D: TRBD1
J: TRBJ1-1

DNA: TGTGCCAGCAGTTTCCGCCGGGGTATACAGACCCTCCAGACTACGCAGTATTTT
CDR3: CASSFRRGIQTLQTTQYF
V: TRBV28
size: NA
D: NA
J: TRBJ2-3

DNA: TGTGCCACCAGCAGTTCGGGAAAAGCCAAAAACATTCAGTACTTC
CDR3: CATSSSGKAKNIQYF
V: TRBV15
size: NA
D: NA
J: TRBJ2-4

DNA: TGTGCCAGCAGCTTAGATCTTGGAGCGGGAGACGTATTCTTC
CDR3: CASSLDLGAGDVFF
V: TRBV7-2
size: NA
D: TRBD2
J: TRBJ2-1

DNA: TGTGCCAGTAGTAGTACTATAGCGGGAGCCTACGAGCAGTACTTC
CDR3: CASSSTIAGAYEQYF
V: TRBV19
size: NA
D: TRBD2
J: TRBJ2-7

DNA: TGTGCCACCCTCGCGGGGTTCACTGAAGCTTTCTTT
CDR3: CATLAGFTEAFF
V: TRBV2
size: few
D: NA
J: TRBJ1-1

DNA: TGCAGCGTTGTTTCCCTAGCGGGAGATCGGGTGCAGTACTTC
CDR3: CSVVSLAGDRVQYF
V: TRBV29-1
size: NA
D: TRBD2
J: TRBJ2-7

DNA: TGTGCCAGCAGGGCCAGCTACAATGAGCAGTTCTTC
CDR3: CASRASYNEQFF
V: TRBV6-5
size: NA
D: NA
J: TRBJ2-1

DNA: TGTGCTAGCAGCTTATGGACTAGCGGGACCATCAATGAGCAGTTCTTC
CDR3: CASSLWTSGTINEQFF
V: TRBV7-7
size: NA
D: TRBD2
J: TRBJ2-1

DNA: TGTGCCAGCAGGGTTGACAGGGGGCTAAAATACAATGAGCAGTTCTTC
CDR3: CASRVDRGLKYNEQFF
V: TRBV5-4
size: few
D: TRBD1
J: TRBJ2-1

DNA: TGCGCCAGCAGCTTGGGAGATCGCTACAATGAGCAGTTCTTC
CDR3: CASSLGDRYNEQFF
V: TRBV5-1
size: NA
D: NA
J: TRBJ2-1

DNA: TGTGCCAGCGTCAAGACAGGGGGAGAGACCCAGTACTTC
CDR3: CASVKTGGETQYF
V: TRBV2
size: NA
D: TRBD1
J: TRBJ2-5

DNA: TGTGCCAGCAGCAGGGGGGACAGGAGCTCCTACGAGCAGTACTTC
CDR3: CASSRGDRSSYEQYF
V: TRBV13
size: once
D: TRBD1
J: TRBJ2-7

DNA: TGTGCCAGCAGCCCACTGGTAGCAGGGGGCTCTGAAAAACTGTTTTTT
CDR3: CASSPLVAGGSEKLFF
V: TRBV2
size: medium-sized
D: TRBD1
J: TRBJ1-4

DNA: TGTGCCAGCAGCCAAATCAGGGCCCAAGGGCTAACCGGGGAGCTGTTTTTT
CDR3: CASSQIRAQGLTGELFF
V: TRBV4-2
size: NA
D: NA
J: TRBJ2-2

DNA: TGTGCCAGCAGCGTTGACAGGGTAGAATCACCCCTCCACTTT
CDR3: CASSVDRVESPLHF
V: TRBV11-2
size: few
D: TRBD1
J: TRBJ1-6

DNA: TGTGCCAGCAGCTTGACTTATAGCAATCAGCCCCAGCATTTT
CDR3: CASSLTYSNQPQHF
V: TRBV7-6
size: NA
D: NA
J: TRBJ1-5

DNA: TGTGCCAGCAGTTACTCCGGAGGCGATGAGCAGTTCTTC
CDR3: CASSYSGGDEQFF
V: TRBV10-3
size: NA
D: NA
J: TRBJ2-1

DNA: TGTGCCACAGAGCCGGACCTCTCCTACGAGCAGTACTTC
CDR3: CATEPDLSYEQYF
V: TRBV10-3
size: NA
D: NA
J: TRBJ2-7

DNA: TGTGCCAGTACCGGGACAGGGGGCCTCGCTGGCTACACCTTC
CDR3: CASTGTGGLAGYTF
V: TRBV19
size: NA
D: TRBD1
J: TRBJ1-2

DNA: TGCGCCAGCAGCTTGGGGTCGGGGGAGACCCAGTACTTC
CDR3: CASSLGSGETQYF
V: TRBV5-1
size: NA
D: NA
J: TRBJ2-5

DNA: TGTGCCAGCAGCTCGGGACAGGGGCTGAACACTGAAGCTTTCTTT
CDR3: CASSSGQGLNTEAFF
V: TRBV7-9
size: NA
D: TRBD1
J: TRBJ1-1

DNA: TGTGCCATCGACAGGGGTTTCCAGCCCCAGCATTTT
CDR3: CAIDRGFQPQHF
V: TRBV19
size: NA
D: TRBD1
J: TRBJ1-5

DNA: TGTGCCAGCTCACCCCGGGACGGCCAACTAGCGGGATCCGAGCAGTACTTC
CDR3: CASSPRDGQLAGSEQYF
V: TRBV18
size: NA
D: TRBD2
J: TRBJ2-7

DNA: TGTGCCAGCAGTTTTAGGACTAGCGCCCTCCAAGAGACCCAGTACTTC
CDR3: CASSFRTSALQETQYF
V: TRBV2
size: NA
D: TRBD2
J: TRBJ2-5

DNA: TGTGCCAGCTCACCAACACTAGGACAGGGAAGTGGCAATCAGCCCCAGCATTTT
CDR3: CASSPTLGQGSGNQPQHF
V: TRBV18
size: NA
D: TRBD1
J: TRBJ1-5

DNA: TGTGCTAGCAGCCCAGTATACGACAGGGGGCGGGAGACCCAGTACTTC
CDR3: CASSPVYDRGRETQYF
V: TRBV7-7
size: NA
D: TRBD1
J: TRBJ2-5

DNA: TGTGCCAGCAGTCAGGGCGCAGACAATGAGCAGTTCTTC
CDR3: CASSQGADNEQFF
V: TRBV6-5
size: NA
D: NA
J: TRBJ2-1

DNA: TGTGCCAGCAGCGGTACCCCTCCCGGGACTAGCGGGTTCGCGAACACCGGGGAGCTGTTTTTT
CDR3: CASSGTPPGTSGFANTGELFF
V: TRBV9
size: NA
D: TRBD2
J: TRBJ2-2

DNA: TGTGCCAGTAGTCTGAGTAGCGGGAGAACAGATACGCAGTATTTT
CDR3: CASSLSSGRTDTQYF
V: TRBV19
size: NA
D: TRBD2
J: TRBJ2-3

DNA: TGTGCCAGCAGCTTAATTTCCGGGGGCTTTCAGCCCCAGCATTTT
CDR3: CASSLISGGFQPQHF
V: TRBV7-2
size: NA
D: NA
J: TRBJ1-5

DNA: TGTGCCAGCAGCTTAGATCAAGTCACTTACAATGAGCAGTTCTTC
CDR3: CASSLDQVTYNEQFF
V: TRBV11-2
size: NA
D: NA
J: TRBJ2-1

DNA: TGTGCCAGCAGCGACCGAGCGGGAGAAAGCACAGATACGCAGTATTTT
CDR3: CASSDRAGESTDTQYF
V: TRBV9
size: NA
D: TRBD2
J: TRBJ2-3

DNA: TGTGCCAGCATCCAGGGGCCGGGGGCCGGGGAGCTGTTTTTT
CDR3: CASIQGPGAGELFF
V: TRBV6-6
size: NA
D: NA
J: TRBJ2-2

DNA: TGCAGTGCTAGTCCCCTCTACGAGCAGTACTTC
CDR3: CSASPLYEQYF
V: TRBV20-1
size: NA
D: NA
J: TRBJ2-7

DNA: TGTGCCTCCGGGCTAGCGGGATTAGCCTACAATGAGCAGTTCTTC
CDR3: CASGLAGLAYNEQFF
V: TRBV19
size: NA
D: TRBD2
J: TRBJ2-1

DNA: TGTGCCAGCAGTATTAGCGGGAACTCCTACGAGCAGTACTTC
CDR3: CASSISGNSYEQYF
V: TRBV28
size: NA
D: TRBD2
J: TRBJ2-7

DNA: TGTGCCAGCAGCTTGGGCTGGACAGGCTCCTCCGGGGGAAACACCATATATTTT
CDR3: CASSLGWTGSSGGNTIYF
V: TRBV5-4
size: NA
D: TRBD1
J: TRBJ1-3